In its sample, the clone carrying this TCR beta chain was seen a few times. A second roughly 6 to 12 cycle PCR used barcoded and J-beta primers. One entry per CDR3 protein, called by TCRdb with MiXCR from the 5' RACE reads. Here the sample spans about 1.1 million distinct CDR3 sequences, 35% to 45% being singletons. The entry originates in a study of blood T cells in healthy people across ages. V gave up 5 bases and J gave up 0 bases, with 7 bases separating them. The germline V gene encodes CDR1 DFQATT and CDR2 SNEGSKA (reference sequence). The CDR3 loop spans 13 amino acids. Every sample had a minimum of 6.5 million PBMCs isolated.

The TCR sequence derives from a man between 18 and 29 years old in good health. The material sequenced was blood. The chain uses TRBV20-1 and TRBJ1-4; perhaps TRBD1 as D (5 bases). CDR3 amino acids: CSAPTATNEKLFF. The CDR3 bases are TGCAGTGCTCCGACAGCAACTAATGAAAAACTGTTTTTT.